The next 26 T cell receptor beta chains were all read from a single sample in a study of identical twins. TCRdb processed the 5' RACE reads anew with MiXCR; each CDR3 protein has one entry. The sample contains hundreds of thousands of distinct CDR3 sequences, about 18% of which appear only once. In addition, the sample was reused for a study of T cells expressing NK-cell markers.

Sequencing was performed on PBMCs. These receptors were taken from a woman aged 18-30 years in good health.

This sequence joins TRBV6-4 and TRBJ2-1; unclear D gene. Germline CDR1 MRHNA, CDR2 SNTAGT. Trimming pared 3 bases from V and 2 bases from J, leaving 5 bases between. The CDR3 runs to 13 residues. CDR3 DNA sequence: TGTGCCAGCAGTGAGGGGACCTACAATGAGCAGTTCTTC. This gives the protein CASSEGTYNEQFF.

The chain uses TRBV20-1 and TRBJ2-3; TRBD2 is a possible D gene (6 bases). The V gene lost 2 bases and the J gene lost 2 bases, with 11 bases spanning the gap. The CDR3 runs to 14 residues. The germline CDR1 and CDR2 sequences are DFQATT and SNEGSKA (reference sequence). The CDR3 DNA follows: TGCAGTGCTAGATTCGGGGGACCCACAGATACGCAGTATTTT. It encodes CSARFGGPTDTQYF.

The chain has TRBV15 and TRBJ1-1, with D possibly TRBD1 on 6 matching bases. V lost 5 bases and J 10 bases, leaving 11 bases between the germline ends. This CDR3 is 11 amino acids long. Per the germline V gene, CDR1 is LNHNV and CDR2 is YYDKDF (reference sequence). The CDR3 reads CATSWGAGAFF. CDR3 nucleotides: TGTGCCACCAGCTGGGGGGCGGGAGCTTTCTTT.

Only a few counts were recorded for this clonotype. The chain uses TRBV7-2 and TRBJ1-5; D remains unclear. V shed 1 base and J shed 0 bases, with 7 bases lying between them. Germline values: CDR1 SGHTA, CDR2 FQGNSA. The CDR3 totals 15 residues. CDR3 loop: CASSLVGYSNQPQHF. In DNA, the CDR3 is TGTGCCAGCAGCTTAGTTGGATATAGCAATCAGCCCCAGCATTTT.

This clonotype was counted ten times or more. The rearrangement links TRBV6-6 to TRBJ2-7; no clear D gene. CDR3 size: 13 residues. Germline V gene data show CDR1 as MNHNY and CDR2 as SVGAGI (reference sequence). V was clipped by 0 bases and J by 7 bases, with 10 bases between them. CDR3 in amino acids: CASSYSGKIEQYF. CDR3 bases: TGTGCCAGCAGTTACTCGGGCAAGATAGAGCAGTACTTC.

The rearrangement uses TRBV7-6 and TRBJ2-3; TRBD2 might be the D (6 bases). The CDR3 contains 14 residues. Germline V gene lookup returns CDR1 SGHVS and CDR2 FNYEAQ. The germline V and J ends were trimmed by 0 bases and 4 bases, with 8 bases remaining between them. The CDR3 loop is CASSLATGADTQYF. The CDR3, as DNA: TGTGCCAGCAGCTTAGCGACGGGGGCAGATACGCAGTATTTT.

CDR3 amino acids: CASTVRGGADTQYF. In DNA form, the CDR3 reads TGCGCCAGCACGGTACGCGGGGGGGCAGATACGCAGTATTTT. This rearrangement joins TRBV10-2 to TRBJ2-3, with 9 bases lining up with TRBD2. The CDR3 has 14 amino acids. Germline assignment: CDR1 WSHSY and CDR2 SAAADI. V dropped 7 bases and J dropped 4; count of bases not matched to a gene: 6.

The rearrangement joins TRBV12-3 or TRBV12-4 to TRBJ1-2, with D hard to call. The CDR3 is 14 amino acids. V was clipped by 6 bases and J by 4 bases, with 15 bases between them. DNA of the CDR3: TGTGCCAGCAGCGACCCGGGTAGCGGCTATGGCTACACCTTC. This gives the protein CASSDPGSGYGYTF.

This clonotype appeared a few times. CDR3 DNA sequence: TGTGCCAGCAGCTTAGCCAGGGGAACCAACAATGAGCAGTTCTTC. Protein sequence: CASSLARGTNNEQFF. The gene calls are TRBV7-2 and TRBJ2-1; tentative D call: TRBD1 (6 bases). Per the germline V gene, CDR1 is SGHTA and CDR2 is FQGNSA. The V and J ends lost 0 bases and 5 bases respectively, with 11 bases between them. The CDR3 totals 15 residues.

This clonotype has at least ten counts. This chain joins TRBV12-3 or TRBV12-4 and TRBJ2-1, with TRBD2 matching over 12 bases. There are 16 residues in the CDR3. Unmatched junction bases numbered 6, after V lost 2 bases and J lost 7 bases. CDR3 residues: CASSLLPSGRGNEQFF. The DNA for the CDR3 is TGTGCCAGCAGTTTACTCCCTAGCGGGAGGGGAAATGAGCAGTTCTTC.

The chain carries TRBV3-1 and TRBJ2-7; either TRBD1 or TRBD2 may fit D (5 bases each). Germline CDR1 reads LGHDT; CDR2 reads YNNKEL (reference sequence). Trimming removed 8 bases from V and 7 bases from J, with 24 bases in between. CDR3 length equals 15 residues. CDR3 residues: CASQGAGKSTGEQYF. The CDR3 DNA sequence: TGTGCCAGCCAAGGGGCTGGGAAAAGCACGGGGGAGCAGTACTTC.

In its sample, this clonotype was seen many times. This chain joins TRBV7-2 and TRBJ1-3; D is ambiguous. The CDR3 covers 17 residues. The V gene's germline CDR1 is SGHTA and CDR2 FQGNSA. The V gene lost 1 base and the J gene lost 0 bases, with 13 bases spanning the gap. CDR3 sequence (DNA): TGTGCCAGCAGCTTAGGGCCGGGAAGATACTCTGGAAACACCATATATTTT. Its translation is CASSLGPGRYSGNTIYF. The variable domain in full, with the rest retrieved from reference TRBV7-2 and TRBJ1-3, is GAGVSQSPSNKVTEKGKDVELRCDPISGHTALYWYRQSLGQGLEFLIYFQGNSAPDKSGLPSDRFSAERTGGSVSTLTIQRTQQEDSAVYLCASSLGPGRYSGNTIYFGEGSWLTVV.

The V and J genes are TRBV20-1 and TRBJ2-1; no clear D. Trimming pared 5 bases from V and 9 bases from J, leaving 17 bases between. From germline, CDR1 is DFQATT and CDR2 SNEGSKA (reference sequence). The CDR3 spans 13 residues. The CDR3, as DNA: TGCAGTGCTTTGATAAGCCGCTCCCCTGAGCAGTTCTTC. It translates to CSALISRSPEQFF.

Remarks on this clonotype: This likely comes from a read error, as the CDR3 has no conserved phenylalanine or tryptophan at its end. The chain combines TRBV7-6 with TRBJ2-2; maybe TRBD1 (5 bases). The CDR3 sequence is 13 residues long. Per the germline V gene, CDR1 is SGHVS and CDR2 is FNYEAQ. Trimming took 5 bases from V and 7 from J, leaving 11 bases between them. The CDR3 DNA follows: TGTGCCAGCAGCCTCCAGGGTAACGGGGAGCTGTTTCTT. This sequence encodes CASSLQGNGELFL.

This rearrangement joins TRBV6-4 to TRBJ2-2; D not resolved. The CDR3 consists of 13 residues. Germline CDR1 reads MRHNA; CDR2 reads SNTAGT. Trimming stripped 2 bases from V and 7 bases from J, with 8 bases between. In DNA, the CDR3 is TGTGCCAGCAGTGACATGGGCGGCGGGGAGCTGTTTTTT. It specifies CASSDMGGGELFF.

This clonotype occurred a few times. This sequence joins TRBV5-1 and TRBJ2-3; D uncertain. Germline V CDR1 and CDR2: SGHRS, YFSETQ. V was pared by 2 bases and J by 6 bases, with 13 bases between. The CDR3 loop spans 14 amino acids. The CDR3 DNA is TGCGCCAGCAGCTTCGTCCAGGCGGCGGATACGCAGTATTTT. Protein product: CASSFVQAADTQYF.

This clonotype has a handful of counts. The chain employs TRBV15 and TRBJ2-3, with D perhaps matching TRBD2 (7 bases). The CDR3 is 16 amino acids. Germline V gene sequence: CDR1 LNHNV, CDR2 YYDKDF (reference sequence). Trimming removed 9 bases from V and 1 base from J, with 20 bases in between. CDR3 in amino acids: CATNIRGAGGTDTQYF. CDR3 nucleotide sequence: TGTGCCACGAACATCCGGGGGGCCGGAGGCACAGATACGCAGTATTTT.

This chain links TRBV20-1 with TRBJ2-7; possible D gene TRBD2, 6 bases. Germline V CDR1 and CDR2: DFQATT, SNEGSKA (reference sequence). The length of the CDR3 is 14 residues. V shed 0 bases and J shed 0 bases, with 9 bases lying between them. The CDR3 DNA reads TGCAGTGCTAGAGAGGGAGGTGTCTCCTACGAGCAGTACTTC. Translation: CSAREGGVSYEQYF.

This clonotype turned up a few times. This chain connects TRBV12-3 or TRBV12-4 to TRBJ2-1, with D perhaps TRBD2 (5 bases). Deletions cut 3 bases from V and 7 bases from J, with 13 bases between. The CDR3 consists of 14 residues. The CDR3 DNA reads TGTGCCAGCAGTTTCAACACTAGAGGTAATGAGCAGTTCTTC. Its protein is CASSFNTRGNEQFF.

The chain employs TRBV6-5 and TRBJ2-3; 8 bases match TRBD2. Germline trimming cut 1 base from V and 1 base from J; bases unmatched to any gene: 4. CDR1 is MNHEY, CDR2 SVGAGI, per germline. CDR3 length: 16 amino acids. CDR3 sequence: CASSYYRGGGTDTQYF. Here the CDR3 DNA reads TGTGCCAGCAGTTACTACCGGGGGGGAGGCACAGATACGCAGTATTTT.

The gene calls are TRBV20-1 and TRBJ2-3; 7 positions match TRBD2. Germline values: CDR1 DFQATT, CDR2 SNEGSKA (reference sequence). The CDR3 consists of 13 residues. The CDR3 coding sequence is TGCAGCCCCCAGCGGGGCGTTAGGGATACGCAGTATTTT. This encodes CSPQRGVRDTQYF.

This clonotype was counted a few times. CDR3 nucleotide sequence: TGTGCCAGCAGCTTAGGAGGCAGGGCCGAATCACCCCTCCACTTT. Translated: CASSLGGRAESPLHF. This chain uses TRBV11-3 with TRBJ1-6; weak D call: TRBD1 (5 bases). V was clipped by 1 base and J by 10 bases, with 14 bases between them. The CDR3 extends over 15 amino acids. The germline V gene encodes CDR1 SGHNT and CDR2 YENEEA.

A few counts support this clonotype. J is TRBJ2-2 and V is TRBV7-7, with 9 bases aligning to TRBD2. This CDR3 has 22 residues. The ends lost 5 bases at V and 0 bases at J; junction bases unmatched: 22. CDR1 SSHAT and CDR2 FNYEAQ come from the germline V gene (reference sequence). CDR3 sequence (DNA): TGTGCCAGCAGCACACTCAGACTCAGTCAGCGGGAGGCCCAGTCGAACACCGGGGAGCTGTTTTTT. Protein: CASSTLRLSQREAQSNTGELFF. The variable domain in full, completed from reference TRBV7-7 and TRBJ2-2, reads GAGVSQSPRYKVTKRGQDVTLRCDPISSHATLYWYQQALGQGPEFLTYFNYEAQPDKSGLPSDRFSAERPEGSISTLTIQRTEQRDSAMYRCASSTLRLSQREAQSNTGELFFGEGSRLTVL.

This clonotype was recorded a few times. The V and J genes are TRBV12-3 or TRBV12-4 and TRBJ2-1, with D unclear. Trimming took off 4 bases at V and 9 bases at J, with 7 bases between the two ends. The CDR3 covers 11 residues. Here the CDR3 DNA reads TGTGCCAGCAGTTGGCCGGGTGAGCAGTTCTTC. Translated: CASSWPGEQFF.

V gene TRBV2 combines with J gene TRBJ2-1, with 14 nucleotides matching TRBD2. Germline trimming cut 6 bases from V and 9 bases from J; bases unmatched to any gene: 4. From germline, CDR1 is SNHLY and CDR2 FYNNEI. CDR3 length equals 14 residues. This CDR3 is CASRGLAGDSEQFF. The CDR3 bases are TGTGCCAGCAGGGGACTAGCGGGAGACAGTGAGCAGTTCTTC.

The chain carries TRBV12-3 or TRBV12-4 and TRBJ2-5; 11 positions match TRBD2. The CDR3 contains 15 residues. Trimming at V came to 7 bases and at J to 2 bases, leaving 6 bases not matched to a gene. As DNA, the CDR3 is TGTGCCAGCAAGCTAAGACTAGCGGGACAAGAGACCCAGTACTTC. Residues: CASKLRLAGQETQYF.